This T cell receptor (beta chain) came from a study of patients and donors after allogeneic stem cell transplantation. TCRdb passed the RT-PCR reads through MiXCR, listing each CDR3 protein once. The profile shows about 200,000 distinct CDR3 sequences, 41% of them singletons. The sequenced material came from blood, either unsorted or a sorted T cell fraction (not recorded which). The sequence was collected from a human donor who was either an allogeneic HSCT recipient or a stem cell or donor lymphocyte infusion donor (not recorded which). It is not recorded whose cells these are; they may come from a transplant donor.

CDR3 sequence: CASSFQTGSGANVLTF. DNA for the CDR3: TGTGCCAGCAGTTTCCAGACAGGGTCTGGGGCCAACGTCCTGACTTTC. J is TRBJ2-6 and V is TRBV12-3 or TRBV12-4; 7 nucleotides align to TRBD1. V lost 3 bases to trimming and J lost 1 base; unmatched junction nucleotides: 3. This CDR3 spans 16 amino acids.